These 7 T cell receptor beta chains were all obtained from the same sample, sequenced in a study of control samples from healthy donors and cancer patients. Here immunoSEQ multiplex PCR was the method, and the copy in TCRdb shows in-frame clones only, minus some. The sample contains about 110,000 clones, about nine tenths of which appear only once. The sample comprised blood. Source of these receptors: a human donor in good health. The donor label of this sample is uncertain.

This rearrangement joins TRBV11-2 to TRBJ1-4, with 8 positions matching TRBD1. Germline assignment: CDR1 SGHAT and CDR2 FQNNGV. The junction had 6 bases not matched to a gene; V was cut back by 5 bases and J by 4 bases. The length of the CDR3 is 15 residues. Here the CDR3 reads CASSINRGYNEKLFF. In DNA form, the CDR3 reads TGTGCCAGCAGCATAAACAGGGGGTATAATGAAAAACTGTTTTTT.

The rearrangement links TRBV5-1 to TRBJ1-2; 10 bases map to TRBD1. The V gene's germline CDR1 is SGHRS and CDR2 YFSETQ. CDR3 size: 13 residues. Germline trimming cut 4 bases from V and 8 bases from J; bases unmatched to any gene: 5. The CDR3 nucleotides are TGCGCCAGCAGCGGGGGACAGGGGAACGGCTACACCTTC. It yields the protein CASSGGQGNGYTF. Supplemented by reference TRBV5-1 and TRBJ1-2, the full variable domain reads KAGVTQTPRYLIKTRGQQVTLSCSPISGHRSVSWYQQTPGQGLQFLFEYFSETQRNKGNFPGRFSGRQFSNSRSEMNVSTLELGDSALYLCASSGGQGNGYTFGSGTRLTVV.

The table lists this clone with a count of one. The CDR3 region has the DNA TGTGCCAGCTCACCTGGTGGAACCACAGATACGCAGTATTTT. Protein product: CASSPGGTTDTQYF. J is TRBJ2-3 and V is TRBV18; D ambiguous. The V gene's germline CDR1 is KGHSH and CDR2 LQKENI. This CDR3 contains 14 residues. Deletions cut 3 bases from V and 2 bases from J, with 9 bases between.

The V gene is TRBV5-4, the J gene TRBJ2-5; D is possibly TRBD1 or TRBD2 (5 bases each). CDR1 and CDR2 (germline): SGHNT, YYREEE (reference sequence). The CDR3 runs to 12 residues. V lost 9 bases, J lost 7 bases, and 16 bases lay in between. CDR3 protein: CATGQEGRTQYF. CDR3 bases: TGTGCCACCGGGCAAGAGGGGAGGACCCAGTACTTC.

The rearrangement uses TRBV30 and TRBJ1-3, with D uncertain. The ends were cut back, 4 bases at V and 0 bases at J, with 13 bases in the middle. The CDR3 is 15 amino acids. Germline loops: CDR1 GTSNPN, CDR2 SVGIG (reference sequence). CDR3 nucleotide sequence: TGTGCCTGGACCTATAAAGGGAGCTCTGGAAACACCATATATTTT. Its protein is CAWTYKGSSGNTIYF.

The chain recombines TRBV5-1 with TRBJ1-3; D remains unclear. Trimming removed 0 bases at V and 6 bases at J, with 13 bases between. This CDR3 has 15 amino acids. Germline V CDR1 and CDR2: SGHRS, YFSETQ. The DNA of the CDR3 is TGCGCCAGCAGCTTGGCGGTCGGTGGTTTAAACACCATATATTTT. This translates into CASSLAVGGLNTIYF.

The chain recombines TRBV28 with TRBJ2-7; 7 bases align to TRBD2. V trimming: 3 bases; J trimming: 5 bases; junction bases outside the gene matches: 7. The length of the CDR3 is 14 residues. The germline gives CDR1 MDHEN, CDR2 SYDVKM. The CDR3 sequence is CASSLGGPGDEQYF. CDR3 nucleotide sequence: TGTGCCAGCAGTTTGGGAGGGCCAGGCGACGAGCAGTACTTC.